This TCR beta chain was documented in a study of a mutant IDH1 vaccine in newly diagnosed glioma (dated by TCRdb to the early 2020s). Background on the whole study: Vaccination was initiated 4-6 weeks after radiotherapy alone, or concurrently with temozolomide cycles in the chemotherapy-containing groups. The week-35 safety follow-up took place at visit V12, and the week-47 end of study took place at visit V13. Longitudinal TCRB deep sequencing was performed for roughly 25 treated patients wherever samples were available for exploratory analyses. Of the 32 patients who were treated, about 62% were male and around 38% were female, and the mean age was about 40 years. Prior to enrollment, standard therapy consisting of radiotherapy alone, temozolomide alone, or radiochemotherapy with temozolomide had been administered to patients, with the combination being received by most patients. Peripheral blood was drawn at six visits: V03 (baseline), V05, V07, V10, V12 and V13.

As to this clone: Its antigen has not been determined. No quality values exist for individual bases; no much larger clone is one base distant.

Library preparation used the immunoSEQ multiplex PCR assay. Rearranged TCR beta chain sequences were amplified using the hsTCRB Kit according to the manufacturer's protocol. Sequencing of TCRB libraries was carried out on an Illumina MiSeq. The authors' analysis ran thus. Demultiplexing, trimming and gene mapping were performed with the kit vendor's proprietary platform. TCRdb took this table from immuneACCESS and kept in-frame rearrangements with V and J called. Such tables lack part of the clones; where checked against another copy, unresolved V genes explain under half of the gap, and the rest is unexplained. The V and J calls and clone size are taken from that table; D and trimming were inferred from the DNA. A total of around 53,000 clones appear in this sample, 84% of them only once. The ten top clones hold about 4.5% of the sample. The time point label on this specimen signifies: week 47, end of study. Each vaccine dose, consisting of 300 ug of a 20-mer mutant IDH1 peptide in Montanide, was administered subcutaneously with topical imiquimod. Patients were given eight vaccinations, in weeks 1, 3, 5, 7, 11, 15, 19 and 23, which matched visits V03 through V10. All donors had newly diagnosed IDH1-mutant astrocytomas of WHO grade 3 or 4 that showed loss of nuclear ATRX. The samples were drawn from NOA16, a multicentre, single-arm, open-label phase I trial in Germany that tested a mutant IDH1 peptide vaccine in humans for the first time. Genomic DNA for TCRB sequencing was extracted from EDTA blood using the DNeasy Blood and Tissue Kit.

Beyond this particular receptor, the publication reports: The authors stated that sample limitations prevented analyses of patient blood samples from being reproduced. PBMC samples for TCRB deep sequencing were selected based on availability. No apparent relationship was observed between pseudoprogression and alterations in the top peripheral T cell clonotypes detected by TCRB sequencing. Immune responses induced by the vaccine were seen in approximately 93% of patients across multiple MHC alleles.

The germline V gene yields MGHDK for CDR1 and SYGVNS for CDR2. Including the terminal cysteine and phenylalanine, the CDR3 comprises 16 residues. CDR3 DNA only is kept here, 48 bases in frame from base 1. V loses 5 bases of germline sequence and J loses 0 bases, and the interval between the two ends is 14 bases. The chain couples TRBV25-1 to TRBJ1-5; 5 matching bases give a weak D call of TRBD1. The sequence came from a woman between 25 and 40 years old with glioma. Some clones in this sample may be carry-over from other donors' samples. The sequenced sample was PBMCs, obtained from a glioma patient whose treatment included an IDH1 peptide vaccine. The CDR3 region reads CASSLLGRDSNQPQHF. The nucleotide sequence reads as follows: TGTGCCAGCAGTCTCCTCGGCAGGGATAGCAATCAGCCCCAGCATTTT.